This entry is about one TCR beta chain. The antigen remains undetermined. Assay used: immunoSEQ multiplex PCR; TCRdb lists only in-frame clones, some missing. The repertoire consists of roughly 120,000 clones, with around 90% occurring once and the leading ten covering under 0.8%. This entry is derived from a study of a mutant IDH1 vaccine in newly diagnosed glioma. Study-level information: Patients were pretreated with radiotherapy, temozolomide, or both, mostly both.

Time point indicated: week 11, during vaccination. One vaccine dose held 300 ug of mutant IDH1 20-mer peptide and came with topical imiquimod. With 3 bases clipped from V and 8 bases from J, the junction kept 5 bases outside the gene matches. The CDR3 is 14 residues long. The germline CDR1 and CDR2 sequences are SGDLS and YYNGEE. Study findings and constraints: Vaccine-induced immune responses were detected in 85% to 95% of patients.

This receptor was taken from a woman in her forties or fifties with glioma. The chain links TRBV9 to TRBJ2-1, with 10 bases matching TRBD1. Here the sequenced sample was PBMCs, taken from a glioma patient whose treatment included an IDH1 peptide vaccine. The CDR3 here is CASSASGTGDEQFF. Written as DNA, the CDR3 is TGTGCCAGCAGCGCCTCCGGGACAGGGGATGAGCAGTTCTTC. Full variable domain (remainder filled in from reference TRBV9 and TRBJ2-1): DSGVTQTPKHLITATGQRVTLRCSPRSGDLSVYWYQQSLDQGLQFLIQYYNGEERAKGNILERFSAQQFPDLHSELNLSSLELGDSALYFCASSASGTGDEQFFGPGTRLTVL.